In this sample, the clone carrying this T cell receptor beta chain turned up once. Its antigen is not identified. The input for sorted-subset replicate PCRs was around 0.2 ug DNA, tens of thousands of T cell genomes. The data were produced by immunoSEQ multiplex PCR, yet TCRdb's version contains in-frame clones alone and is incomplete. The sample lists millions of clones, over 85% seen once, with roughly 1.1% in the top ten. CD8 cells regarded as naive lacked CD45RO, were positively chosen for CCR7, and omitted terminally differentiated effector memory CD45RA+ cells. This record belongs to a study of shared clonotypes between healthy human individuals. Study-level points and caveats: Larger richness was generally estimated for naive than memory subsets.

The CDR3 contains 14 residues. The V gene end was trimmed by 4 bases and the J gene end by 7 bases; junction bases not matched to a gene: 7. Looked up from germline, CDR1 is SGHNT and CDR2 is YYREEE (reference sequence). This TCR was recovered from a man between 18 and 35 years old in good health. The chain carries TRBV5-4 and TRBJ2-2; 7 bases fit TRBD1. Sequencing was carried out using naive CD8+ T cells sorted from blood. CDR3 DNA sequence: TGTGCCAGCAGCCAGGGACAGTCGATCGGGGAGCTGTTTTTT. It codes for CASSQGQSIGELFF.